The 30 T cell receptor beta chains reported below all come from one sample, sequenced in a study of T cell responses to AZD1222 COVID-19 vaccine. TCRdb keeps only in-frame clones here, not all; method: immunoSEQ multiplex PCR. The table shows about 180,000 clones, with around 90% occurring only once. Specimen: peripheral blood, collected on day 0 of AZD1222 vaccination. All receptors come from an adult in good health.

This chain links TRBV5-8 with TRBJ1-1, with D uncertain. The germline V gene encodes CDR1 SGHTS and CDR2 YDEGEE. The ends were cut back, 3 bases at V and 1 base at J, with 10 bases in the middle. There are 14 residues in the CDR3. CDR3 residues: CASSSGAWNTEAFF. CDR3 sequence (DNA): TGTGCCAGCAGCTCCGGAGCCTGGAACACTGAAGCTTTCTTT.

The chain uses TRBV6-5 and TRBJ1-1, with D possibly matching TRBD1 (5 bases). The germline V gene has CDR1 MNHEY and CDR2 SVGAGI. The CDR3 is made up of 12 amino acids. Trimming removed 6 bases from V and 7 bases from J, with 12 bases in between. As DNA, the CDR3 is TGTGCCAGCAGAAAGGACACCGGTGAAGCTTTCTTT. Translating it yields CASRKDTGEAFF.

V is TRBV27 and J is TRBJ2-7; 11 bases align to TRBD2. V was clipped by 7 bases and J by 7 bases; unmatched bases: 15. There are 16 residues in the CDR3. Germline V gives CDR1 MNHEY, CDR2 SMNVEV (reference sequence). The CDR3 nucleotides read TGTGCCAGCAACATCCGACTAGCGGGAAGTGTTACGGAGCAGTACTTC. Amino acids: CASNIRLAGSVTEQYF.

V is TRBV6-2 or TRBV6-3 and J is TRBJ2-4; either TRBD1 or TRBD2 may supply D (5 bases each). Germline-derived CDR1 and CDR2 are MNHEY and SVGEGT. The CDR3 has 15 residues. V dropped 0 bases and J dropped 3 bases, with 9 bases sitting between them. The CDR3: CASSYSAGGKNIQYF. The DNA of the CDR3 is TGTGCCAGCAGTTACTCAGCTGGGGGCAAAAACATTCAGTACTTC.

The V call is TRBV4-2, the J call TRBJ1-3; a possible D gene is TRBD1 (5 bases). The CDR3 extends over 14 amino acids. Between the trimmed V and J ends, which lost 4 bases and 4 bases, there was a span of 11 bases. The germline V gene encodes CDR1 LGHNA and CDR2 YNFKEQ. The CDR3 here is CASSPRTTGNTIYF. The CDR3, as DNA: TGTGCCAGCAGCCCTAGGACAACCGGAAACACCATATATTTT.

The CDR3 region has the DNA TGTGCCAGCAGCTTGGTGGGACAGTCCTACGAGCAGTACTTC. Encoded protein: CASSLVGQSYEQYF. The chain employs TRBV5-6 and TRBJ2-7, with 7 bases matching TRBD1. Germline CDR1 reads SGHDT; CDR2 reads YYEEEE. The CDR3 loop spans 14 amino acids. V shed 0 bases and J 1 base; nucleotides not matched to a gene: 1.

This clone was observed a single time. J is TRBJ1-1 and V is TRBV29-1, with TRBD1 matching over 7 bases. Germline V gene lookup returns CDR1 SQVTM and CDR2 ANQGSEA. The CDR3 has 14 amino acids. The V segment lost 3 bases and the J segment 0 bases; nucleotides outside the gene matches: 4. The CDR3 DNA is TGCAGCGTTGACGGGACAGCAATGAACACTGAAGCTTTCTTT. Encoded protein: CSVDGTAMNTEAFF.

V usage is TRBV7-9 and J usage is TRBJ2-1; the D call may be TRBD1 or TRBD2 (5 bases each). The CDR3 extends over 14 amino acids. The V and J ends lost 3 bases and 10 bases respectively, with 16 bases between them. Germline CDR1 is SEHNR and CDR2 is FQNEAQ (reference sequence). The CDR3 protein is CASSLGELLGEQFF. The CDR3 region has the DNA TGTGCCAGCAGCTTGGGGGAGCTTCTGGGGGAGCAGTTCTTC.

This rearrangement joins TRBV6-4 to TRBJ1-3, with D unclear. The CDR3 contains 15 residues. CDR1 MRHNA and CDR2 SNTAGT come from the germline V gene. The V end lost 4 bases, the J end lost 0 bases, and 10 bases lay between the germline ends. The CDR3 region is CASSGTDNSGNTIYF. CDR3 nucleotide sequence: TGTGCCAGCAGTGGGACGGATAACTCTGGAAACACCATATATTTT.

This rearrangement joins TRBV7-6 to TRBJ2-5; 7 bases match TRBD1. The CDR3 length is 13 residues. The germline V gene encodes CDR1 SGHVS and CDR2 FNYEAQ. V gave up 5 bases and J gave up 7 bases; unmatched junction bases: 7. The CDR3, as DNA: TGTGCCAGCAGCGGTGAGACAGGGACGACCCAGTACTTC. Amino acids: CASSGETGTTQYF.

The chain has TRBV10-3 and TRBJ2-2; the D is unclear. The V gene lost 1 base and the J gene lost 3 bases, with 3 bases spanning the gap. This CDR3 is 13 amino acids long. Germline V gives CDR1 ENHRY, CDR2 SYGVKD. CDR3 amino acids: CAISEYDTGELFF. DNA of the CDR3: TGTGCCATCAGTGAGTACGACACCGGGGAGCTGTTTTTT.

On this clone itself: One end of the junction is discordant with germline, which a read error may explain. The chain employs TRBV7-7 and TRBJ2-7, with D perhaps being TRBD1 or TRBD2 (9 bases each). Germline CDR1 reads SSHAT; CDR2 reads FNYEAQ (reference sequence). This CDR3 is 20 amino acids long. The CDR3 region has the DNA TGTGCTAGCAGCTCAGCGGGGGGACAGGGAGCTAGCGGGCTTTCCTACGAGCAGTACTTC. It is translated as CASSSAGGQGASGLSYEQYF.

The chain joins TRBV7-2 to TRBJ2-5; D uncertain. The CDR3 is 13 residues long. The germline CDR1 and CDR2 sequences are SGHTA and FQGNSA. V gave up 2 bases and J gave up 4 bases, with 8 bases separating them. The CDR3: CASSLTLGETQYF. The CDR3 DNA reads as TGTGCCAGCAGCTTAACGCTTGGAGAGACCCAGTACTTC.

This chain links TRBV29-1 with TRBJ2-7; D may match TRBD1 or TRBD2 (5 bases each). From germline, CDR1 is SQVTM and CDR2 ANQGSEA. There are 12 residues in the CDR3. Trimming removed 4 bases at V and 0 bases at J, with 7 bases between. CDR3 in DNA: TGCAGCGTTGGGGGGAGCTCCTACGAGCAGTACTTC. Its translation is CSVGGSSYEQYF.

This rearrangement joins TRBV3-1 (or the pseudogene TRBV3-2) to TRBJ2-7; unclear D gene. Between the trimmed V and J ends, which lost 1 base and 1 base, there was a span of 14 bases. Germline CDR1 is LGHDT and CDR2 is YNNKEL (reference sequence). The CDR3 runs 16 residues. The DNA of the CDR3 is TGTGCCAGCAGCCAAGGACCGCGGCTTGGGTCCTACGAGCAGTACTTC. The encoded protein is CASSQGPRLGSYEQYF.

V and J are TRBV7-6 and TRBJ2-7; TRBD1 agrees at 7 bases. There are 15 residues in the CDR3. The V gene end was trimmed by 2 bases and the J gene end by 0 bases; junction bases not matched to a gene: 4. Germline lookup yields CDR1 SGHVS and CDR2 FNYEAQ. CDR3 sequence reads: CASSLRGQGSYEQYF. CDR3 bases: TGTGCCAGCAGCTTAAGGGGGCAGGGCTCCTACGAGCAGTACTTC.

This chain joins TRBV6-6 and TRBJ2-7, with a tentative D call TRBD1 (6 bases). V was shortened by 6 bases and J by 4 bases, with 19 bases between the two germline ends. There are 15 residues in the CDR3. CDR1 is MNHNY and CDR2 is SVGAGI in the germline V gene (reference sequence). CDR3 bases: TGTGCCAGCAGGGTAGGGGGTTTAGGTGTTTACGAGCAGTACGTC. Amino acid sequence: CASRVGGLGVYEQYV.

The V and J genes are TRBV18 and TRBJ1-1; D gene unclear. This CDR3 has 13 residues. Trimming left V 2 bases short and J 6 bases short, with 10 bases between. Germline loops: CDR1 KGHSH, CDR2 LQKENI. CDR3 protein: CASSPFLGSEAFF. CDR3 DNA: TGTGCCAGCTCACCATTCCTGGGATCTGAAGCTTTCTTT.

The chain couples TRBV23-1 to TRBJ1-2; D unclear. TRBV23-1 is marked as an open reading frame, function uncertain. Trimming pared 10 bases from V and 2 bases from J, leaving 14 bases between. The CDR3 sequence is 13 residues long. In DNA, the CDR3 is TGCGCCACCCTCACGGTCGAGAACTATGGCTACACCTTC. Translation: CATLTVENYGYTF.

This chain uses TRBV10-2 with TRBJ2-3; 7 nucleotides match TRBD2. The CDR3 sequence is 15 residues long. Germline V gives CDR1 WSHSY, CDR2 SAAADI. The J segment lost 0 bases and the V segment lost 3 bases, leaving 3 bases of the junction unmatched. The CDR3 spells CASSDVSGSTDTQYF. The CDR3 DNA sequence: TGCGCCAGCAGTGACGTTAGCGGGAGCACAGATACGCAGTATTTT.

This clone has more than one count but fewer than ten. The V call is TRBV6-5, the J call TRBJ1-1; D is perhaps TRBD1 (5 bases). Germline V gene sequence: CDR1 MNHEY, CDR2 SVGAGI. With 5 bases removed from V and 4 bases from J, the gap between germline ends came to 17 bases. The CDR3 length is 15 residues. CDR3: CASSLSQGLGTEAFF. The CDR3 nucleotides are TGTGCCAGCAGTCTTTCCCAGGGTTTGGGCACTGAAGCTTTCTTT.

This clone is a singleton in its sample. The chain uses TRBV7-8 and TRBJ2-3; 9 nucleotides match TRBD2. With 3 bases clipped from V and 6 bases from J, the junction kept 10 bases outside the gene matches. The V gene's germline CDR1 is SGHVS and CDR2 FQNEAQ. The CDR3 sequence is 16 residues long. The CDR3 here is CASSLLAGLEFDTQYF. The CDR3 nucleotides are TGTGCCAGCAGCTTGCTAGCGGGATTGGAGTTTGATACGCAGTATTTT.

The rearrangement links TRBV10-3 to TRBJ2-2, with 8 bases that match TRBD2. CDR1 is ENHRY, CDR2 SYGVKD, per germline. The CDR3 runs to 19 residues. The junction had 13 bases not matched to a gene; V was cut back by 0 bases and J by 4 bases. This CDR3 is CAISESTSPSGRITGELFF. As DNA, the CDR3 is TGTGCCATCAGTGAGTCGACATCACCCAGCGGGAGAATCACCGGGGAGCTGTTTTTT.

The CDR3 reads CASSRGGAENGELFF. CDR3 DNA: TGTGCCAGCAGCCGAGGAGGGGCCGAGAACGGGGAGCTGTTTTTT. The chain recombines TRBV11-2 with TRBJ2-2; weak D call: TRBD2 (6 bases). This CDR3 has 15 amino acids. Trimming shortened V by 5 bases and J by 7 bases, and 17 bases separated the two germline ends. Germline CDR1 and CDR2: SGHAT and FQNNGV.

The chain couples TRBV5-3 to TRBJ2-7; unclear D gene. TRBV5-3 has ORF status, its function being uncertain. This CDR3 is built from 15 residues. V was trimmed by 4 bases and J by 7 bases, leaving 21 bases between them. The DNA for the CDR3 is TGTGCCAGAAGCCCCGACACGCCCCGGACGGAGGAGCAGTACTTC. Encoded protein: CARSPDTPRTEEQYF.

The CDR3 region has the DNA TGTGCCAGCAGAAACCAGGGAGGAAACACCGGGGAGCTGTTTTTT. Protein sequence: CASRNQGGNTGELFF. J is TRBJ2-2 and V is TRBV6-5; weak D call: TRBD2 (6 bases). Germline V CDR1 and CDR2: MNHEY, SVGAGI. This CDR3 has 15 amino acids. V lost 6 bases, J lost 2 bases, and 13 bases lay in between.

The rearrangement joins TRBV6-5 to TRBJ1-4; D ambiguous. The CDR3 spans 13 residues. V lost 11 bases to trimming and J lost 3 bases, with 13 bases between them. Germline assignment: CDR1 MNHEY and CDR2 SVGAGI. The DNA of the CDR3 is TGTGCCGCCGGGTGGCAGCCTAATGAAAAACTGTTTTTT. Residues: CAAGWQPNEKLFF.

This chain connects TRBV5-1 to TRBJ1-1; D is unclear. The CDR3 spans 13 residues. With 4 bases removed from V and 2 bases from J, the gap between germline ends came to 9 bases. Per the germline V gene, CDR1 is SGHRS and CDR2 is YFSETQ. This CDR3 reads CASSRTGNTEAFF. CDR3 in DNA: TGCGCCAGCAGCCGCACGGGAAACACTGAAGCTTTCTTT.

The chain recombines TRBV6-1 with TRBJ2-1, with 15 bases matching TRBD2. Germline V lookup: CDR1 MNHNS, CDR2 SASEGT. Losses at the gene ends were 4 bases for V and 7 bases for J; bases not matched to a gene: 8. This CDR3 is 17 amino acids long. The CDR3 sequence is CASSAHLGLAGGNEQFF. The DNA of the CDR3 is TGTGCCAGCAGTGCCCACCTCGGACTAGCGGGAGGGAATGAGCAGTTCTTC.

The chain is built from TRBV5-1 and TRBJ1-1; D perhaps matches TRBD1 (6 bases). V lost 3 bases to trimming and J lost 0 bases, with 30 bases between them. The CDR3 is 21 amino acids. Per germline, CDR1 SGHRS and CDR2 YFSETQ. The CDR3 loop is CASSSLPKRWQGSRMNTEAFF. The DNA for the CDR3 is TGCGCCAGCAGCTCTCTCCCCAAACGTTGGCAGGGGTCGAGGATGAACACTGAAGCTTTCTTT.